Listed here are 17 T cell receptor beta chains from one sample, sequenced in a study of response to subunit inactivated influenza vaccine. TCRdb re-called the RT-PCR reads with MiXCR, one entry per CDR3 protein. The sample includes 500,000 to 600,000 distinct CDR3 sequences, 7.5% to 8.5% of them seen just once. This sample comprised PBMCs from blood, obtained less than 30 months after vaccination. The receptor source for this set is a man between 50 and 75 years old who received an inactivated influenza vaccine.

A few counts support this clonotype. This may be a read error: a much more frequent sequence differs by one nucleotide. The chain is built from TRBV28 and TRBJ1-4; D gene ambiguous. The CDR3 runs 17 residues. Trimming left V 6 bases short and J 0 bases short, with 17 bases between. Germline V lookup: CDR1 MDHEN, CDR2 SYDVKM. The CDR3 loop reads CASRNRPDGATNEKLFF. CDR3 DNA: TGTGCCAGCAGAAATCGCCCCGACGGTGCAACTAATGAAAAACTGTTTTTT.

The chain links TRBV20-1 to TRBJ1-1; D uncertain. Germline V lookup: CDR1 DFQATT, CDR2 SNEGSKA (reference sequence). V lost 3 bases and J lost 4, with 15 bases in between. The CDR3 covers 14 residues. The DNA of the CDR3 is TGCAGTGCTAGCGTTGGGCTGGAGGCCACTGAAGCTTTCTTT. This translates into CSASVGLEATEAFF.

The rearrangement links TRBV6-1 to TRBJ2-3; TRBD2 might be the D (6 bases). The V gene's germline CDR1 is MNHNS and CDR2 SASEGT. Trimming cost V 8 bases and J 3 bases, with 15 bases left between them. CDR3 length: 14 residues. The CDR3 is CASLTGRGTDTQYF. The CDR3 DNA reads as TGTGCCAGCCTTACCGGTCGGGGGACAGATACGCAGTATTTT.

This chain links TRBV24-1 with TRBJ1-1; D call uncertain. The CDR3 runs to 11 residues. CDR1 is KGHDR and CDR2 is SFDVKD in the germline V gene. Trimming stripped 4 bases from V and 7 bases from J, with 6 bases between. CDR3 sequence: CATSDAFEAFF. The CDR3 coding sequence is TGTGCCACCAGTGACGCCTTTGAAGCTTTCTTT.

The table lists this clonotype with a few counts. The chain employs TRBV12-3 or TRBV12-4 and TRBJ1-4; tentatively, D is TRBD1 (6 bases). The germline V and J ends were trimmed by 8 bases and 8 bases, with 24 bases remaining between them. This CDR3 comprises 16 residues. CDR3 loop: CASSLWRGGTQEKLFF. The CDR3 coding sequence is TGTGCCAGCTCCCTCTGGCGGGGGGGCACACAGGAAAAACTGTTTTTT.

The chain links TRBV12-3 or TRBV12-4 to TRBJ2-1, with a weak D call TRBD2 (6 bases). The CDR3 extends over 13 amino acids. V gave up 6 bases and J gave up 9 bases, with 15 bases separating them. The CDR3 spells CASRIDMRGEQFF. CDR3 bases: TGTGCCAGCAGAATCGACATGCGGGGTGAGCAGTTCTTC.

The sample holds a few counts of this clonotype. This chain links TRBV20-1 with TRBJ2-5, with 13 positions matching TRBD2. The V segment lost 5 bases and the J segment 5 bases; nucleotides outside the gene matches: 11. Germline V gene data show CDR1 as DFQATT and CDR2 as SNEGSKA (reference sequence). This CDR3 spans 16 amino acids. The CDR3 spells CSAVGTSGVLRETQYF. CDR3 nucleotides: TGCAGTGCTGTTGGGACTAGCGGGGTTTTACGGGAGACCCAGTACTTC.

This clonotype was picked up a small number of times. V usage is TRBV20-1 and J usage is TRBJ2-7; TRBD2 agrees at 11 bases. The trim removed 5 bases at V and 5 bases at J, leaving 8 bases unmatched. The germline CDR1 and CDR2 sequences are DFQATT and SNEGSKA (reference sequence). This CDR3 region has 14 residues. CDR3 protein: CSARSGRARNEQYF. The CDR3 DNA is TGCAGTGCTCGTAGCGGGAGGGCCCGCAACGAGCAGTACTTC.

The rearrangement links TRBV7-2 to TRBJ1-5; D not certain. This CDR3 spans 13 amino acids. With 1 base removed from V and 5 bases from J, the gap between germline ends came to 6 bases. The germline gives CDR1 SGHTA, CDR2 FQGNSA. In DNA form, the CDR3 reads TGTGCCAGCAGCTTAGAGAAGTATCAGCCCCAGCATTTT. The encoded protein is CASSLEKYQPQHF.

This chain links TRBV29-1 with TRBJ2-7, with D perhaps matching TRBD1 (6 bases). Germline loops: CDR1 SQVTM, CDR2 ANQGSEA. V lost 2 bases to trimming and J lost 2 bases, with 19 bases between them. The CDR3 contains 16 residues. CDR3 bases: TGCAGCGTTGAAAGTAGGCAGGGACATACCCCCTACGAGCAGTACTTC. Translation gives CSVESRQGHTPYEQYF.

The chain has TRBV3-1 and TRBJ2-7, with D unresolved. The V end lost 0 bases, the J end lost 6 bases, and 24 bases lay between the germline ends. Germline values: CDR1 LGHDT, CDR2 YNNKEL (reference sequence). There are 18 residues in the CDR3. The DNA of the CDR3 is TGTGCCAGCAGCCAAGAAGTAGGGCCGTGGGTCCCAGGTGGCGAGCAGTACTTC. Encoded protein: CASSQEVGPWVPGGEQYF.

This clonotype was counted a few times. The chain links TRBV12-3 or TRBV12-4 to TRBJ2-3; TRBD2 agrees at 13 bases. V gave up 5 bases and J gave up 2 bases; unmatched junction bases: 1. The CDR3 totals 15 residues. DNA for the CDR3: TGTGCCAGCAGTGGACTAGCGGGGGTCACAGATACGCAGTATTTT. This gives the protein CASSGLAGVTDTQYF.

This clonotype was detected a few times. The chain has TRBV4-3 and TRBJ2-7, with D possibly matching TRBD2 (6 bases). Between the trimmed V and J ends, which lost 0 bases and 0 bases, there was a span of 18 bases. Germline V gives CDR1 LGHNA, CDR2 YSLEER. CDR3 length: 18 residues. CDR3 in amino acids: CASSQDWRPGEISYEQYF. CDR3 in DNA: TGCGCCAGCAGCCAAGATTGGAGGCCGGGAGAGATCTCCTACGAGCAGTACTTC.

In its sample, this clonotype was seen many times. The DNA of the CDR3 is TGTGCCAGCAGCTTATGGGGGGTCAATCAGCCCCAGCATTTT. It is translated as CASSLWGVNQPQHF. The rearrangement uses TRBV7-2 and TRBJ1-5, with TRBD1 as a possible D gene (5 bases). Trimming stripped 2 bases from V and 3 bases from J, with 8 bases between. This CDR3 comprises 14 residues. Germline V CDR1 and CDR2: SGHTA, FQGNSA.

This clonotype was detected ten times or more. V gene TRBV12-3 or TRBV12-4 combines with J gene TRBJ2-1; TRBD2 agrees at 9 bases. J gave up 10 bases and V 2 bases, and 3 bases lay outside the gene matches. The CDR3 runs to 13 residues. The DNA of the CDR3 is TGTGCCAGCAGTTTAATAGCGGGAGTGGAGCAGTTCTTC. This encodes CASSLIAGVEQFF.

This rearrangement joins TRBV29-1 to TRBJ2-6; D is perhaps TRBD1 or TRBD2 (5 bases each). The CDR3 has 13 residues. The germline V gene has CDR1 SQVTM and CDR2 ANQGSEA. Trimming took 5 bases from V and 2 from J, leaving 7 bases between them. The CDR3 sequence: CSVRGPGANVLTF. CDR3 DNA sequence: TGCAGCGTTAGGGGACCTGGGGCCAACGTCCTGACTTTC.

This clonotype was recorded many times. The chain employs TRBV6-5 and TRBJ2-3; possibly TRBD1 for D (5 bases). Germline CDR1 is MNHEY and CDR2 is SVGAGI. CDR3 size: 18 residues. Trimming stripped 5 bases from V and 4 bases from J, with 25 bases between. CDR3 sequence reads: CASSHAITGLRGADTQYF. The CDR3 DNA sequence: TGTGCCAGCAGTCACGCCATTACGGGCCTAAGGGGCGCAGATACGCAGTATTTT.